This T cell receptor beta chain was obtained from a study of patients and donors after allogeneic stem cell transplantation. This clonotype was recorded at least ten times. One entry per CDR3 protein results from TCRdb running MiXCR on the RT-PCR reads. This table holds roughly 30,000 distinct CDR3 sequences, 6.8% found once. This CDR3 contains 17 residues. V gave up 2 bases and J gave up 0 bases, with 14 bases separating them. CDR1 and CDR2 from the germline V gene are SGHVS and FQNEAQ. This sequence was found in a human donor who was either an allogeneic HSCT recipient or a stem cell or donor lymphocyte infusion donor (not recorded which). It is not recorded whose cells these are; they may come from a transplant donor. This chain connects TRBV7-8 to TRBJ1-3, with D possibly TRBD1 on 6 matching bases. The sample was blood, either unsorted or a sorted T cell fraction (not recorded which). CDR3 region: CASSLQGPAFSGNTIYF. In nucleotides, the CDR3 is TGTGCCAGCAGCTTACAGGGGCCCGCTTTCTCTGGAAACACCATATATTTT.